This T cell receptor beta chain was found in a study of CD8+ T cells in alopecia areata. Study outcomes and limitations: Clarity of TCR sharing across patients fell short of that in mice, possibly HLA-related.

Investigators isolated RNA and reverse transcribed it into cDNA to act as the sequencing template. Produced via immunoSEQ multiplex PCR; TCRdb's table is partial and in-frame only. This sample has 150,000 to 200,000 clones, with about half found just once. This clone was counted only a few times. Its specificity is not known. Looked up from germline, CDR1 is SQVTM and CDR2 is ANQGSEA. The V segment lost 6 bases and the J segment 6 bases; nucleotides outside the gene matches: 10. The CDR3 has 14 amino acids. Documented treatment: oral pan-JAK inhibitor, 5-10 mg twice daily. The chain has TRBV29-1 and TRBJ1-5; 8 nucleotides match TRBD1. Specimen: CD8+ T cells sorted from blood, collected around week 54, from a patient treated with tofacitinib. The receptor was derived from a human donor with alopecia areata. DNA of the CDR3: TGCAGCGTCACCACGGGACAGGCCTTTCAGCCCCAGCATTTT. It specifies CSVTTGQAFQPQHF.